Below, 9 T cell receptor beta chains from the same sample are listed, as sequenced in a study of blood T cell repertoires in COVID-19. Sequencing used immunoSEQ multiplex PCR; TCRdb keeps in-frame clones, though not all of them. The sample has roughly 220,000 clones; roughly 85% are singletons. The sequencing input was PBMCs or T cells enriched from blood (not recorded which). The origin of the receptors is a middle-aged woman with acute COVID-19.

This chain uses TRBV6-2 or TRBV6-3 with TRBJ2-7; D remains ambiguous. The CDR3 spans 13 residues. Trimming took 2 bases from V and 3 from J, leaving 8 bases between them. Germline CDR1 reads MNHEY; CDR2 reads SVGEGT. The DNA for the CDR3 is TGTGCCAGCAGTTACCCCAACATCTACGAGCAGTACTTC. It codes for CASSYPNIYEQYF.

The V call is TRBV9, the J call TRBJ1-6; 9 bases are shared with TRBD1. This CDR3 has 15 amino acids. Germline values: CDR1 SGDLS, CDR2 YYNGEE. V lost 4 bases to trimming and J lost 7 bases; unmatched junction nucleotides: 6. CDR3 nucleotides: TGTGCCAGCAGCCCGGGACAGGGAGAAAATTCACCCCTCCACTTT. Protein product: CASSPGQGENSPLHF.

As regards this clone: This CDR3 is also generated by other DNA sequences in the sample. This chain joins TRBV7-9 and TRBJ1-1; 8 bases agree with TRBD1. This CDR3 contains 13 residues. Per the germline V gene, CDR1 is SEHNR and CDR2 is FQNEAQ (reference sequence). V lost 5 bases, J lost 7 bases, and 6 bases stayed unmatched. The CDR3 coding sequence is TGTGCCAGCAGCCTCGGACAGGGACTTGAAGCTTTCTTT. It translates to CASSLGQGLEAFF.

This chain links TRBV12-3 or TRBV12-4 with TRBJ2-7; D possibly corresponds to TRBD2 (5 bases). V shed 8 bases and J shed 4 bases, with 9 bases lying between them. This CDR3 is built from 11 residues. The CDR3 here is CASSREYEQYF. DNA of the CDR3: TGTGCCAGCTCGAGGGAATACGAGCAGTACTTC.

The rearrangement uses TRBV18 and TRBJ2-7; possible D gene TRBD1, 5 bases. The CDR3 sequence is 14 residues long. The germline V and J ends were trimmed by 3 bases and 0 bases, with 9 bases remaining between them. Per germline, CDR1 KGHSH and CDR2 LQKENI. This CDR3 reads CASSPRQSSYEQYF. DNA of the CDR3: TGTGCCAGCTCACCGAGACAGAGCTCCTACGAGCAGTACTTC.

The CDR3 DNA sequence: TGCAGCGTTGTGTGGGACAGGCCTCCATATGGCTACACCTTC. Protein sequence: CSVVWDRPPYGYTF. The chain joins TRBV29-1 to TRBJ1-2; 8 nucleotides match TRBD1. Germline V CDR1 and CDR2: SQVTM, ANQGSEA. J was trimmed by 5 bases and V by 4 bases; bases with no gene match: 9. This CDR3 spans 14 amino acids.

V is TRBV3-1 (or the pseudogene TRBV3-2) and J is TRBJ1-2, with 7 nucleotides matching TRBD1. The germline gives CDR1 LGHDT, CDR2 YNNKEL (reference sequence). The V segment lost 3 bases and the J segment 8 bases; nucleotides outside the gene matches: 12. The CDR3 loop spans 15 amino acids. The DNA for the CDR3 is TGTGCCAGCAGCCAGAGACGACAGGGAGGAGGGGGCTACACCTTC. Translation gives CASSQRRQGGGGYTF.

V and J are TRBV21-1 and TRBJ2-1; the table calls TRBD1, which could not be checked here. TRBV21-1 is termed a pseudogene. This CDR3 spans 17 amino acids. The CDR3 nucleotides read TGTGCCAGCAGCAAAGGGTATTTCGGGACACACCACAATGAGCAGTTCTTC. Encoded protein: CASSKGYFGTHHNEQFF.

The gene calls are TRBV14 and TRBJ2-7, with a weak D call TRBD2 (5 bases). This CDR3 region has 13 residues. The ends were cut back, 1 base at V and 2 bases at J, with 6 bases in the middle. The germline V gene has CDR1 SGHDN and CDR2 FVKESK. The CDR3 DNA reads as TGTGCCAGCAGCCAAGTGAGGGCCTACGAGCAGTACTTC. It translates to CASSQVRAYEQYF.